This TCR beta chain was recorded in a study of post-analysis software for immune sequencing data. Whole-study results and caveats: TRBV5-6, TRBV5-1 and TRBV20-1 belonged to a set of about five TRBV segments that were more frequent in patients than controls.

This CDR3 is 14 amino acids long. Trimming took off 4 bases at V and 5 bases at J, with 11 bases between the two ends. The authors incorporated unique molecular identifiers into the TCR beta cDNA libraries. MiXCR was run by TCRdb on the PCR reads, yielding one entry per CDR3 protein. Found here are 500,000 to 600,000 distinct CDR3 sequences, roughly 40% of them singletons; the top ten hold 1.5% to 2%. On this clonotype: Its antigen remains unknown.

The sequenced material came from blood. The clonotype originates from a girl under 18 with multiple sclerosis. The rearrangement uses TRBV12-3 or TRBV12-4 and TRBJ2-2; D may be TRBD2 (6 bases). CDR3 coding DNA: TGTGCCAGCAGTTCCCCAAGCGGGACCGGGGAGCTGTTTTTT. It codes for CASSSPSGTGELFF.